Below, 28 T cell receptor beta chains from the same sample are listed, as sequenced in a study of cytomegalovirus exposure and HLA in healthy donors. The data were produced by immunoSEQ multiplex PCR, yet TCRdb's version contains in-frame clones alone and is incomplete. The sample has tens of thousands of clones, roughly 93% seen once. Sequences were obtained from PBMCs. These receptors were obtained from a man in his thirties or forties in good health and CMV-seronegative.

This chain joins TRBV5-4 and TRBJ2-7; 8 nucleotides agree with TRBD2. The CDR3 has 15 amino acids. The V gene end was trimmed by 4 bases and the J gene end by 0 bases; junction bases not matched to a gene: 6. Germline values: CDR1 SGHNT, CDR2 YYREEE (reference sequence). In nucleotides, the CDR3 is TGTGCCAGCAGCCTACCTACTAGCGGCTCCTACGAGCAGTACTTC. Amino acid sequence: CASSLPTSGSYEQYF.

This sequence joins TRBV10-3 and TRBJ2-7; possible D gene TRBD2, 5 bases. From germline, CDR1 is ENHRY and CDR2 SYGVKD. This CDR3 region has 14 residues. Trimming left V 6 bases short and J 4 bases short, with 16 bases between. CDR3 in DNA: TGTGCCATCAGCCCCTCAGGAGGAGCGTACGAGCAGTACTTC. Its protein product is CAISPSGGAYEQYF.

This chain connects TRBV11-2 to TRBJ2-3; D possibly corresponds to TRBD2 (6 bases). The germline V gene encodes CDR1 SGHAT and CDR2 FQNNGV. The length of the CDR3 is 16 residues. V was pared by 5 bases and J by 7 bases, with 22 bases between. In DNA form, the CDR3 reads TGTGCCAGCAGCGCAGGCCTAGGAGGGGTTGGGAATACGCAGTATTTT. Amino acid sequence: CASSAGLGGVGNTQYF.

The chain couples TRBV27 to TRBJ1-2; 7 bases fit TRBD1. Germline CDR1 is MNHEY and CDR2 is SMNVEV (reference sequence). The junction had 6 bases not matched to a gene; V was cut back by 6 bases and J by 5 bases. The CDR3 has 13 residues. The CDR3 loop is CASSQQGLYGYTF. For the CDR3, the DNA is TGTGCCAGCAGCCAACAGGGGCTGTATGGCTACACCTTC.

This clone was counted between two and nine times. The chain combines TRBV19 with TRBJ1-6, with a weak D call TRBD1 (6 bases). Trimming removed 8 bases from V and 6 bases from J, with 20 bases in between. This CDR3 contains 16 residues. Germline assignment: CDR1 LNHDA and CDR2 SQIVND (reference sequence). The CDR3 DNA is TGTGCCAGTCAACCAGGGGACACCTTGTCTAATTCACCCCTCCACTTT. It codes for CASQPGDTLSNSPLHF.

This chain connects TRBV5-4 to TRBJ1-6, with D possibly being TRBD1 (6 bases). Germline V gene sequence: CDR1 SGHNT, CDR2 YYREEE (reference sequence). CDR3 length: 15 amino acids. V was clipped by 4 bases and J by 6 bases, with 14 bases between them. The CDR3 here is CASSTPTGLNSPLHF. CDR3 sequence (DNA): TGTGCCAGCAGCACCCCGACAGGCCTTAATTCACCCCTCCACTTT.

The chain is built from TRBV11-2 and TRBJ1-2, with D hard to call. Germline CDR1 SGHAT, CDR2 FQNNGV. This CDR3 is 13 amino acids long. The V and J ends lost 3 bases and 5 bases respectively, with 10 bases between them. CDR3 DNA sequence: TGTGCCAGCAGCTTGGGAGGGTGGTATGGCTACACCTTC. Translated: CASSLGGWYGYTF.

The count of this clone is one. CDR3: CASSDPLYGYTF. The CDR3 region has the DNA TGTGCCAGCAGTGACCCCCTCTATGGCTACACCTTC. The genes are TRBV6-4 and TRBJ1-2; no firm D call. The V and J ends lost 2 bases and 4 bases respectively, with 5 bases between them. This CDR3 comprises 12 residues. Germline loops: CDR1 MRHNA, CDR2 SNTAGT.

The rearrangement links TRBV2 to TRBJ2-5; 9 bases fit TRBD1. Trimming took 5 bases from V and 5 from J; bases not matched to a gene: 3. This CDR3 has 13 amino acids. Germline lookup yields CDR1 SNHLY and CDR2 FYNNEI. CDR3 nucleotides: TGTGCCAGCAGTAGAGGACAGGGGGAGACCCAGTACTTC. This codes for CASSRGQGETQYF.

The chain's CDR3 is CASSLVSRLAGGTSTDTQYF. For the CDR3, the DNA is TGTGCCAGCAGCTTGGTGTCGAGACTAGCGGGGGGAACTAGCACAGATACGCAGTATTTT. The gene calls are TRBV5-4 and TRBJ2-3, with 13 bases that match TRBD2. Losses at the gene ends were 0 bases for V and 0 bases for J; bases not matched to a gene: 10. The length of the CDR3 is 20 residues. From germline, CDR1 is SGHNT and CDR2 YYREEE (reference sequence).

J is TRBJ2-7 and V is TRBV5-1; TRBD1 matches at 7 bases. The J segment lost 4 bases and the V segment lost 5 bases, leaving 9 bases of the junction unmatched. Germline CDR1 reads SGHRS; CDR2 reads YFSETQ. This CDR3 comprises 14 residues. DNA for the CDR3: TGCGCCAGCAGTACTGGGACAGCCTTTTACGAGCAGTACTTC. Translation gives CASSTGTAFYEQYF.

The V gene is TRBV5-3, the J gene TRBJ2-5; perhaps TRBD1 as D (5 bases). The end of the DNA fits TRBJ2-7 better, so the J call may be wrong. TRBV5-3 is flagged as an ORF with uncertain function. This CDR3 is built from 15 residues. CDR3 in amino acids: CARSLGARVLYEQYF. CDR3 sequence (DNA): TGTGCCAGAAGCTTGGGGGCCAGGGTCCTATACGAGCAGTACTTC.

The CDR3 DNA reads as TGTGCCAGCAGTGATTGGGGGCTCGAGAGCTACACCTTC. Protein sequence: CASSDWGLESYTF. The chain employs TRBV6-5 and TRBJ1-2; D perhaps matches TRBD1 (6 bases). Germline CDR1 reads MNHEY; CDR2 reads SVGAGI. The germline V and J ends were trimmed by 5 bases and 9 bases, with 16 bases remaining between them. This CDR3 region has 13 residues.

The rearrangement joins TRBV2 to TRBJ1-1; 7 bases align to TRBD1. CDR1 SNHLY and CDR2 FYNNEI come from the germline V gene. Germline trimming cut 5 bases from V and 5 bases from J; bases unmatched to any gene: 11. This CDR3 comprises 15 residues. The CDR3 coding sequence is TGTGCCAGCAGTTACTACGAGGGGGCTCAAACTGAAGCTTTCTTT. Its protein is CASSYYEGAQTEAFF.

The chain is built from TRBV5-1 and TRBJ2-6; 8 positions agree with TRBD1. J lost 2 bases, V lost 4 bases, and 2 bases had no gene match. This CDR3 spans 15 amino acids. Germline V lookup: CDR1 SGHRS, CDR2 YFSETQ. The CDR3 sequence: CASSLQGAGANVLTF. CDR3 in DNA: TGCGCCAGCAGCCTACAGGGGGCTGGGGCCAACGTCCTGACTTTC.

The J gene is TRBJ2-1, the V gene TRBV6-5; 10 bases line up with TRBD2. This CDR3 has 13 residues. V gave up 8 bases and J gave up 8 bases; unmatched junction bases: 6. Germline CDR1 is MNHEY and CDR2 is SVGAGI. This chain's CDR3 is CASGVSGRDEQFF. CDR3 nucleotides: TGTGCCAGCGGGGTAAGCGGGAGGGATGAGCAGTTCTTC.

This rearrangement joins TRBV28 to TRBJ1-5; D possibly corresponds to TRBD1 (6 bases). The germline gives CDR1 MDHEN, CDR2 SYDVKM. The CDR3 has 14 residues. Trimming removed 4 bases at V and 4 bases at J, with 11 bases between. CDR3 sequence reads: CASSSDSRNQPQHF. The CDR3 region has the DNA TGTGCCAGCAGTTCGGACAGTCGGAATCAGCCCCAGCATTTT.

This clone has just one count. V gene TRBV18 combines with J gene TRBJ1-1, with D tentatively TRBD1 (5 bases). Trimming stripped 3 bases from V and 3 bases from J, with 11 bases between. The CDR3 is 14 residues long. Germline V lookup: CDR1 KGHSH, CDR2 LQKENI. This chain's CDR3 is CASSPDRGYTEAFF. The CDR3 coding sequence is TGTGCCAGCTCACCTGATCGGGGGTACACTGAAGCTTTCTTT.

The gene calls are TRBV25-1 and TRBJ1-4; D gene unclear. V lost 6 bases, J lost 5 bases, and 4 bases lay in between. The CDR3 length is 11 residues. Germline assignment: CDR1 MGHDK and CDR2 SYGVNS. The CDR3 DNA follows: TGTGCCAGCAGACACAATGAAAAACTGTTTTTT. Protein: CASRHNEKLFF. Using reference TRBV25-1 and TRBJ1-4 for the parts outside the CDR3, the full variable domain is EADIYQTPRYLVIGTGKKITLECSQTMGHDKMYWYQQDPGMELHLIHYSYGVNSTEKGDLSSESTVSRIRTEHFPLTLESARPSHTSQYLCASRHNEKLFFGSGTQLSVL.

CDR3 nucleotide sequence: TGTGCCAGCAGCTTAGACGCGGCGGGGGGGCGTGAGCAGTACTTC. Its protein product is CASSLDAAGGREQYF. This chain uses TRBV7-2 with TRBJ2-7, with 9 nucleotides matching TRBD2. This CDR3 region has 15 residues. V was clipped by 1 base and J by 7 bases; unmatched bases: 8. CDR1 is SGHTA, CDR2 FQGNSA, per germline. Full variable domain (missing parts from reference TRBV7-2 and TRBJ2-7): GAGVSQSPSNKVTEKGKDVELRCDPISGHTALYWYRQSLGQGLEFLIYFQGNSAPDKSGLPSDRFSAERTGGSVSTLTIQRTQQEDSAVYLCASSLDAAGGREQYFGPGTRLTVT.

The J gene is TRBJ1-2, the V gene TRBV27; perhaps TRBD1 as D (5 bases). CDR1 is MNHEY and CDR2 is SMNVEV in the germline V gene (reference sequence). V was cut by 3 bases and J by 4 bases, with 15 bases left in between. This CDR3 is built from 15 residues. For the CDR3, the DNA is TGTGCCAGCAGTTTTTCGGTCAGGGCCATCTATGGCTACACCTTC. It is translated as CASSFSVRAIYGYTF.

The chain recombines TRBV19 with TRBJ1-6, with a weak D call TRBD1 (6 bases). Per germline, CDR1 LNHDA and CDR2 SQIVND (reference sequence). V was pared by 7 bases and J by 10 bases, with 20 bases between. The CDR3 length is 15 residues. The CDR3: CASTRTARIESPLHF. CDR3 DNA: TGTGCCAGTACCAGGACAGCTCGAATCGAGTCACCCCTCCACTTT.

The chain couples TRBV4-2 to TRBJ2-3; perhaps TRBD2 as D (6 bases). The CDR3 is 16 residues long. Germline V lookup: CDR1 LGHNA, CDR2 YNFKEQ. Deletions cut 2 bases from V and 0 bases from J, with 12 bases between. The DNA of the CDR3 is TGTGCCAGCAGCCAAAGAGCGGGCACTAGCACAGATACGCAGTATTTT. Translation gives CASSQRAGTSTDTQYF.

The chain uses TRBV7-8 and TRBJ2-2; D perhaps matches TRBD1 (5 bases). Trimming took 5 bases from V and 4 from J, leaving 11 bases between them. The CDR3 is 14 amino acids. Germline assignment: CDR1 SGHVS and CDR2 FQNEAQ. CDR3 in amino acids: CASSVGHLTGELFF. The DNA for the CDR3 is TGTGCCAGCAGCGTCGGACACCTCACCGGGGAGCTGTTTTTT.

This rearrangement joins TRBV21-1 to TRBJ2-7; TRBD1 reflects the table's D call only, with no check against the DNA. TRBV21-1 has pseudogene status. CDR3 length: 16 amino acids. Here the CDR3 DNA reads TGTGCCAGCAGCAAAGTCGTACAGGGGAGAACGTACGAGCAGTACTTC. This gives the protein CASSKVVQGRTYEQYF.

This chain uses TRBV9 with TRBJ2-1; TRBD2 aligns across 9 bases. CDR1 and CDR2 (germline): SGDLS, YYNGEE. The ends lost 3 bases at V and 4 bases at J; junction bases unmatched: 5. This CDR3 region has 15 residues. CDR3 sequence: CASSAGTSPYNEQFF. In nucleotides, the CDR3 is TGTGCCAGCAGCGCCGGGACTAGCCCTTACAATGAGCAGTTCTTC.

The CDR3 sequence: CASSLLRGQASNQPQHF. CDR3 coding DNA: TGTGCCAGCAGTTTACTCAGGGGTCAAGCGAGCAATCAGCCCCAGCATTTT. The rearrangement joins TRBV28 to TRBJ1-5, with D possibly being TRBD1 (6 bases). V lost 2 bases, J lost 1 base, and 15 bases lay in between. The CDR3 runs to 17 residues. CDR1 is MDHEN and CDR2 is SYDVKM in the germline V gene.

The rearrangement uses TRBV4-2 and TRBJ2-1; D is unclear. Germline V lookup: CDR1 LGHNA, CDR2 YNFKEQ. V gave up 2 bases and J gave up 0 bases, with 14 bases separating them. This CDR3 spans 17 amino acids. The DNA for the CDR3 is TGTGCCAGCAGCCAACCGCTGGGCCAGAGCTCCTACAATGAGCAGTTCTTC. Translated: CASSQPLGQSSYNEQFF.